Listed below are T cell receptor beta chains from one sample, sequenced in a study of shared T cell receptors in the human thymus. Using immunoSEQ multiplex PCR, the repertoire was profiled, and TCRdb retains in-frame clones only, with some absent. Of approximately 760,000 clones in the sample, roughly 85% were seen once. The sample was also reused in another study, on human thymus T cells.

The sample consisted of thymocytes. These receptors all stem from a girl less than two years old with a congenital heart defect. CDR3s include the opening cysteine and the closing phenylalanine or tryptophan. A D gene is named only where the DNA matches it firmly. Not all rows give a size; the values are once, few, many and, for expanded clones, a class.

CASSQDWRQGMRGYTF,TGCGCCAGCAGCCAAGATTGGCGACAGGGAATGCGGGGCTACACCTTC,TRBJ1-2,TRBD1,TRBV4-1,.
CASSPTGSEAFF,TGTGCCAGCAGCCCGACAGGGTCTGAAGCTTTCTTT,TRBJ1-1,TRBD1,TRBV2,once
CATTWDRLNTEAFF,TGTGCCACCACCTGGGACAGATTGAACACTGAAGCTTTCTTT,TRBJ1-1,TRBD1,TRBV15,.
CASSSPGLAEETQYF,TGTGCCAGCAGTTCCCCGGGACTAGCGGAAGAGACCCAGTACTTC,TRBJ2-5,TRBD2,TRBV28,.
CASKGFPGDMNTEAFF,TGTGCCAGCAAGGGGTTCCCTGGGGATATGAACACTGAAGCTTTCTTT,TRBJ1-1,.,TRBV25-1,.
CATSRVGGTGAQRYSNQPQHF,TGTGCCACCAGCAGAGTAGGAGGGACAGGGGCTCAGAGGTATAGCAATCAGCCCCAGCATTTT,TRBJ1-5,TRBD1,TRBV15,.
CAIRGVGANYGYTF,TGTGCCATCAGAGGTGTAGGGGCTAACTATGGCTACACCTTC,TRBJ1-2,.,TRBV10-3,.
CASSLGSWADTQYF,TGTGCCAGCAGCCTAGGTTCTTGGGCGGATACGCAGTATTTT,TRBJ2-3,.,TRBV7-9,.
CASSYRNSFNEKLFF,TGTGCCAGCAGTTATAGGAATAGCTTTAATGAAAAACTGTTTTTT,TRBJ1-4,.,TRBV6-5,once
CATRMTGRSYEQYF,TGTGCCACCCGGATGACAGGCCGATCCTACGAGCAGTACTTC,TRBJ2-7,.,TRBV5-8,.
CASSLGEGGYTF,TGTGCCAGCAGCTTAGGGGAGGGCGGCTACACCTTC,TRBJ1-2,.,TRBV7-2,.
CASSHRLVETQYF,TGTGCCAGCAGCCACCGACTAGTGGAGACCCAGTACTTC,TRBJ2-5,.,TRBV7-2,.
CASNQGQFISSYEQYF,TGTGCCAGCAATCAGGGGCAATTCATAAGCTCCTACGAGCAGTACTTC,TRBJ2-7,.,TRBV28,.
CASSIRQGAYNEQFF,TGTGCCAGCAGCATTCGACAGGGGGCGTACAATGAGCAGTTCTTC,TRBJ2-1,TRBD1,TRBV4-2,.
CASSPDETGGYEQYF,TGTGCCAGCTCACCGGACGAGACAGGGGGATACGAGCAGTACTTC,TRBJ2-7,TRBD1,TRBV18,once
CASSVRGIGDGYTF,TGTGCCAGCAGCGTAAGGGGGATTGGCGATGGCTACACCTTC,TRBJ1-2,.,TRBV9,.
CASSIFEYSGYTF,TGTGCCAGTAGTATTTTCGAGTACTCTGGCTACACCTTC,TRBJ1-2,.,TRBV19,.
CASSLRSRNTEAFF,TGTGCCAGCAGCCTTCGGAGCAGAAACACTGAAGCTTTCTTT,TRBJ1-1,.,TRBV7-7,.
CASSKGGGQETQYF,TGCGCCAGCAGCAAAGGGGGGGGACAAGAGACCCAGTACTTC,TRBJ2-5,.,TRBV4-3,.
CASSEEWYGYTF,TGTGCCAGCAGTGAGGAGTGGTATGGCTACACCTTC,TRBJ1-2,.,TRBV28,.
CASNPRQGLASPLHF,TGTGCCAGCAACCCTAGACAGGGGTTGGCTTCACCCCTCCACTTT,TRBJ1-6,TRBD1,TRBV27,.
CATGIQENTGELFF,TGTGCCACCGGCATACAAGAAAACACCGGGGAGCTGTTTTTT,TRBJ2-2,.,TRBV15,once
CASSFSGAQVDFPQYF,TGCGCCAGCAGCTTTTCAGGGGCTCAGGTCGACTTCCCCCAGTACTTC,TRBJ2-7,.,TRBV5-1,.
CASNIPNYGYTF,TGTGCCAGCAACATCCCTAACTATGGCTACACCTTC,TRBJ1-2,.,TRBV28,.
CASSFVRGVGQSTEAFF,TGTGCCAGCAGCTTTGTCCGGGGGGTCGGGCAGAGCACTGAAGCTTTCTTT,TRBJ1-1,.,TRBV7-2,.
CASSLISLPGQATPNYGYTF,TGTGCCAGCAGCCTAATATCCCTTCCGGGACAGGCGACCCCTAACTATGGCTACACCTTC,TRBJ1-2,TRBD1,TRBV7-6,.
CASSPNRANTEAFF,TGCGCCAGCAGCCCAAACAGGGCGAACACTGAAGCTTTCTTT,TRBJ1-1,.,TRBV5-1,.
CASSSQGPGYNSPLHF,TGTGCCAGCAGTAGCCAGGGGCCTGGGTATAATTCACCCCTCCACTTT,TRBJ1-6,.,TRBV2,.
CASGRGLAGLDEQFF,TGTGCTAGTGGCCGCGGACTAGCGGGGTTGGATGAGCAGTTCTTC,TRBJ2-1,TRBD2,TRBV12-5,once
CASSWSYWWAYEQYF,TGCGCCAGCAGCTGGAGTTATTGGTGGGCCTACGAGCAGTACTTC,TRBJ2-7,.,TRBV5-1,.
CASSQDRADNSPLHF,TGCGCCAGCAGCCAGGACAGGGCCGATAATTCACCCCTCCACTTT,TRBJ1-6,TRBD1,TRBV5-1,.
CASSLEQGARGSPLHF,TGCGCCAGCAGCTTGGAACAGGGGGCTCGGGGTTCACCCCTCCACTTT,TRBJ1-6,TRBD1,TRBV5-1,.
CASSRQYGGNTIYF,TGTGCCAGCAGCCGACAGTACGGAGGAAACACCATATATTTT,TRBJ1-3,.,TRBV5-6,.
CASSHLTGTSGETQYF,TGTGCCAGCAGCCATTTGACCGGGACTAGCGGAGAGACCCAGTACTTC,TRBJ2-5,TRBD2,TRBV14,.
CASSFQADYGYTF,TGTGCCAGCAGTTTTCAAGCCGACTATGGCTACACCTTC,TRBJ1-2,.,TRBV28,.
CASSDLRMRGSEQFF,TGTGCCAGCAGTGATTTGAGGATGAGAGGGAGTGAGCAGTTCTTC,TRBJ2-1,.,TRBV2,.